The 22 T cell receptor beta chains below were found in one sample sequenced in a study of cytomegalovirus exposure and HLA in healthy donors. The primer mix had 60 Vbeta and 13 Jbeta primers. TCRdb's table, derived via immunoSEQ multiplex PCR, lists solely in-frame clones and lacks some. The table has 60,000 to 85,000 clones, 65% to 85% seen once. Sequencing was done on a sample of PBMCs. Receptors originate from a man in his sixties in good health and CMV-seropositive.

The J gene is TRBJ2-7, the V gene TRBV5-1, with D possibly being TRBD2 (5 bases). V was cut by 0 bases and J by 3 bases, with 10 bases left in between. Germline CDR1 reads SGHRS; CDR2 reads YFSETQ. The CDR3 is 14 residues long. DNA of the CDR3: TGCGCCAGCAGCTTGGGGGGTAGCGACTACGAGCAGTACTTC. Residues: CASSLGGSDYEQYF.

Only a few counts were recorded for this clone. The genes are TRBV19 and TRBJ2-7; the match to TRBD1 covers 11 bases. The CDR3 runs to 14 residues. V was pared by 6 bases and J by 4 bases, with 5 bases of the junction left unmatched. CDR1 is LNHDA, CDR2 SQIVND, per germline (reference sequence). The CDR3 region is CASSLGQGAYEQYF. CDR3 sequence (DNA): TGTGCCAGTAGCCTCGGACAGGGGGCATACGAGCAGTACTTC.

This rearrangement joins TRBV7-2 to TRBJ2-7; D is uncertain. Germline-derived CDR1 and CDR2 are SGHTA and FQGNSA. This CDR3 has 14 residues. V lost 0 bases to trimming and J lost 1 base, with 7 bases between them. CDR3 in DNA: TGTGCCAGCAGCTTAGCCTTCAGGTCCTACGAGCAGTACTTC. Protein product: CASSLAFRSYEQYF.

This chain uses TRBV2 with TRBJ1-5; D is undetermined. V lost 11 bases, J lost 0 bases, and 11 bases lay in between. CDR3 length: 13 amino acids. Germline V gene sequence: CDR1 SNHLY, CDR2 FYNNEI. CDR3 residues: CASKGDSNQPQHF. The CDR3 region has the DNA TGTGCCTCAAAGGGAGATAGCAATCAGCCCCAGCATTTT.

V gene TRBV13 combines with J gene TRBJ1-2, with TRBD1 matching 7 bases. The CDR3 is made up of 16 amino acids. The germline V gene has CDR1 PRHDT and CDR2 FYEKMQ (reference sequence). Trimming cost V 5 bases and J 6 bases; bases outside gene matches: 15. CDR3 protein: CASSHGFLDREDGYTF. CDR3 DNA sequence: TGTGCCAGCAGCCACGGATTTCTCGACAGGGAGGATGGCTACACCTTC.

This clone has a handful of counts. This chain connects TRBV6-5 to TRBJ2-1; D possibly corresponds to TRBD2 (5 bases). The V end was cut by 5 bases, the J end by 5 bases, with 10 bases between. The CDR3 spans 13 residues. Germline CDR1 reads MNHEY; CDR2 reads SVGAGI. The CDR3 nucleotides read TGTGCCAGCAGTCCGGGGTCAGACAATGAGCAGTTCTTC. This encodes CASSPGSDNEQFF.

The chain couples TRBV9 to TRBJ2-7; 8 positions match TRBD2. Trimming at V came to 2 bases and at J to 1 base, leaving 5 bases not matched to a gene. The CDR3 extends over 15 amino acids. Germline CDR1 and CDR2: SGDLS and YYNGEE. The CDR3, as DNA: TGTGCCAGCAGCGTTAGCGGGGATCATTCCTACGAGCAGTACTTC. It is translated as CASSVSGDHSYEQYF.

This clone was seen a few times. The chain links TRBV11-2 to TRBJ2-1; 16 nucleotides agree with TRBD2. V was pared by 1 base and J by 2 bases, with 5 bases of the junction left unmatched. From germline, CDR1 is SGHAT and CDR2 FQNNGV. The CDR3 is 19 amino acids. The CDR3 coding sequence is TGTGCCAGCAGCTTAGTTCCGGGGACTAGCGGGAGGGCCTACAATGAGCAGTTCTTC. Translating gives CASSLVPGTSGRAYNEQFF.

The chain is built from TRBV4-1 and TRBJ2-2, with 13 bases that match TRBD2. V lost 0 bases to trimming and J lost 1 base; unmatched junction nucleotides: 11. CDR1 is MGHRA, CDR2 YSYEKL, per germline. The CDR3 totals 21 residues. The CDR3 sequence: CASSQDPSWGLAGLNTGELFF. In DNA form, the CDR3 reads TGCGCCAGCAGCCAAGATCCCTCTTGGGGACTAGCGGGGCTGAACACCGGGGAGCTGTTTTTT.

The chain recombines TRBV11-2 with TRBJ2-3; 9 bases fit TRBD2. CDR1 is SGHAT, CDR2 FQNNGV, per germline. The CDR3 covers 18 residues. Trimming took 0 bases from V and 3 from J; bases not matched to a gene: 10. The CDR3, as DNA: TGTGCCAGCAGCTTAGACCAGCAGGGGCGGGGGGGGACAGATACGCAGTATTTT. It is translated as CASSLDQQGRGGTDTQYF. Full variable domain (missing parts from reference TRBV11-2 and TRBJ2-3): EAGVAQSPRYKIIEKRQSVAFWCNPISGHATLYWYQQILGQGPKLLIQFQNNGVVDDSQLPKDRFSAERLKGVDSTLKIQPAKLEDSAVYLCASSLDQQGRGGTDTQYFGPGTRLTVL.

The J gene is TRBJ1-1, the V gene TRBV7-6, with TRBD1 identical over 9 bases. After removal of 0 bases from V and 9 bases from J, the junction contained 5 bases not matched to a gene. Germline values: CDR1 SGHVS, CDR2 FNYEAQ. The CDR3 totals 14 residues. In DNA, the CDR3 is TGTGCCAGCAGCTTAGCGGGACAGGGCAGCAAAGCTTTCTTT. It encodes CASSLAGQGSKAFF.

V usage is TRBV19 and J usage is TRBJ1-5; 8 nucleotides agree with TRBD1. This CDR3 spans 14 amino acids. J lost 6 bases, V lost 2 bases, and 3 bases had no gene match. Germline CDR1 and CDR2: LNHDA and SQIVND (reference sequence). Here the CDR3 DNA reads TGTGCCAGTAGTATATCAGGGGGCGGTCAGCCCCAGCATTTT. It yields the protein CASSISGGGQPQHF.

This clone has just a few counts. This chain uses TRBV19 with TRBJ1-5; 7 nucleotides match TRBD1. The CDR3 consists of 13 residues. Germline trimming cut 7 bases from V and 5 bases from J; bases unmatched to any gene: 5. Per germline, CDR1 LNHDA and CDR2 SQIVND (reference sequence). As DNA, the CDR3 is TGTGCCAGTAACGACAGGGTAGATCAGCCCCAGCATTTT. Protein: CASNDRVDQPQHF. The full variable domain, in which reference TRBV19 and TRBJ1-5 provide the parts outside the CDR3, is DGGITQSPKYLFRKEGQNVTLSCEQNLNHDAMYWYRQDPGQGLRLIYYSQIVNDFQKGDIAEGYSVSREKKESFPLTVTSAQKNPTAFYLCASNDRVDQPQHFGDGTRLSIL.

J is TRBJ1-6 and V is TRBV19; 8 nucleotides align to TRBD1. CDR1 LNHDA and CDR2 SQIVND come from the germline V gene (reference sequence). The V segment lost 4 bases and the J segment 10 bases; nucleotides outside the gene matches: 3. This CDR3 is built from 13 residues. The CDR3 spells CASSRQGLSPLHF. The CDR3 DNA reads TGTGCCAGTAGTAGACAGGGGTTATCACCCCTCCACTTT.

In its sample, this clone was seen a few times. This chain connects TRBV15 to TRBJ2-7; TRBD2 is a possible D gene (5 bases). Germline CDR1 LNHNV, CDR2 YYDKDF (reference sequence). The CDR3 sequence is 15 residues long. Trimming pared 0 bases from V and 3 bases from J, leaving 12 bases between. The CDR3 DNA follows: TGTGCCACCAGCAGAGACCTAGCCGTAGACTACGAGCAGTACTTC. Protein sequence: CATSRDLAVDYEQYF.

This clone was observed a few times. This rearrangement joins TRBV6-5 to TRBJ2-2, with a possible D match to TRBD2 (6 bases). Deletions cut 4 bases from V and 5 bases from J, with 17 bases between. CDR1 MNHEY and CDR2 SVGAGI come from the germline V gene. The CDR3 length is 16 residues. The chain's CDR3 is CASSFGGQILTGELFF. The CDR3 nucleotides read TGTGCCAGCAGTTTCGGAGGGCAGATCTTAACCGGGGAGCTGTTTTTT.

The chain carries TRBV5-1 and TRBJ2-7; 7 positions match TRBD2. V was pared by 0 bases and J by 3 bases, with 3 bases of the junction left unmatched. Germline V gene data show CDR1 as SGHRS and CDR2 as YFSETQ. The CDR3 covers 14 residues. The CDR3 sequence: CASSLDASGYEQYF. The CDR3, as DNA: TGCGCCAGCAGCTTGGATGCTAGCGGCTACGAGCAGTACTTC.

The chain carries TRBV9 and TRBJ2-1; the match to TRBD2 covers 7 bases. CDR1 SGDLS and CDR2 YYNGEE come from the germline V gene. Trimming cost V 3 bases and J 5 bases; bases outside gene matches: 8. The CDR3 consists of 15 residues. In DNA, the CDR3 is TGTGCCAGCAGCGATTCTGGTCGGGGGGACAATGAGCAGTTCTTC. Protein: CASSDSGRGDNEQFF. The full variable domain, in which reference TRBV9 and TRBJ2-1 provide the parts outside the CDR3, is DSGVTQTPKHLITATGQRVTLRCSPRSGDLSVYWYQQSLDQGLQFLIQYYNGEERAKGNILERFSAQQFPDLHSELNLSSLELGDSALYFCASSDSGRGDNEQFFGPGTRLTVL.

V gene TRBV28 combines with J gene TRBJ2-1; 8 bases are shared with TRBD1. Germline CDR1 and CDR2: MDHEN and SYDVKM. Unmatched junction bases numbered 7, after V lost 9 bases and J lost 0 bases. This CDR3 is built from 15 residues. The DNA of the CDR3 is TGTGCCAGTTCCGACAGGGGAAGCTCCTACAATGAGCAGTTCTTC. Protein sequence: CASSDRGSSYNEQFF.

The chain recombines TRBV29-1 with TRBJ2-1, with TRBD2 matching 10 bases. From germline, CDR1 is SQVTM and CDR2 ANQGSEA. CDR3 length equals 15 residues. Germline trimming cut 7 bases from V and 3 bases from J; bases unmatched to any gene: 9. CDR3 coding DNA: TGCAGCGGGGGGACTAGCGAGTCTTACTACAATGAGCAGTTCTTC. Encoded protein: CSGGTSESYYNEQFF.

This sequence joins TRBV5-1 and TRBJ2-3; tentative D call: TRBD2 (6 bases). CDR1 and CDR2 (germline): SGHRS, YFSETQ. The CDR3 is 16 residues long. V lost 1 base to trimming and J lost 1 base, with 13 bases between them. CDR3 DNA sequence: TGCGCCAGCAGCTTGTGGGGTAGGAGGGGCACAGATACGCAGTATTTT. As protein: CASSLWGRRGTDTQYF. The entire variable domain, with the rest obtained from reference TRBV5-1 and TRBJ2-3, is as follows: KAGVTQTPRYLIKTRGQQVTLSCSPISGHRSVSWYQQTPGQGLQFLFEYFSETQRNKGNFPGRFSGRQFSNSRSEMNVSTLELGDSALYLCASSLWGRRGTDTQYFGPGTRLTVL.

Concerning this clone: Additional DNA sequences in this sample encode the identical CDR3. The chain combines TRBV5-1 with TRBJ1-1; a weak D match, TRBD1 (5 bases). CDR1 is SGHRS and CDR2 is YFSETQ in the germline V gene. This CDR3 has 17 amino acids. V was trimmed by 4 bases and J by 0 bases, leaving 19 bases between them. This CDR3 is CASSLSGAKGMNTEAFF. In nucleotides, the CDR3 is TGCGCCAGCAGCCTAAGCGGGGCCAAGGGAATGAACACTGAAGCTTTCTTT.